This entry concerns a single T cell receptor beta chain. Its antigen is unknown. The data are from a study of long-term antiretroviral therapy in people with HIV. General study findings and limits: CDR3 length ranges were narrower in HIV repertoires than in controls.

Survey level was the resolution at which the v3.0 immunoSEQ assay ran. Sequencing efforts were directed toward about 40,000-55,000 T-cell genomes per sample. Produced via immunoSEQ multiplex PCR; TCRdb's table is partial and in-frame only. This table holds around 10,000 clones, roughly 84% found once. Germline V gene lookup returns CDR1 LGHNA and CDR2 YNFKEQ. Trimming removed 1 base from V and 8 bases from J, with 17 bases in between. The CDR3 contains 15 residues. This clonotype was sampled from a man aged 25-45 years with HIV. The chain carries TRBV4-2 and TRBJ1-1, with unresolved D. The input for sequencing was unsorted PBMCs, taken 0.3 years before starting antiretroviral therapy. The CDR3 bases are TGTGCCAGCAGCCAAGTAGTAAGCCCGATGTACGAAGCTTTCTTT. It codes for CASSQVVSPMYEAFF.